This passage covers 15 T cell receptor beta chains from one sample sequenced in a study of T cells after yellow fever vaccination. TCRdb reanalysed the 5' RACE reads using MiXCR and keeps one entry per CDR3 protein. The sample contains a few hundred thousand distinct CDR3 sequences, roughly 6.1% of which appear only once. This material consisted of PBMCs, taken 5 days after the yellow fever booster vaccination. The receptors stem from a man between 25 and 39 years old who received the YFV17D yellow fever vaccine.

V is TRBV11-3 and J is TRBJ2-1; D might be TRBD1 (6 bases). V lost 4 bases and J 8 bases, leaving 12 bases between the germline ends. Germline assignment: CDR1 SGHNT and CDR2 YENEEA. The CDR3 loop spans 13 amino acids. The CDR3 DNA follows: TGTGCCAGCAGCTCCTACAGGGACCATGAGCAGTTCTTC. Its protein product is CASSSYRDHEQFF.

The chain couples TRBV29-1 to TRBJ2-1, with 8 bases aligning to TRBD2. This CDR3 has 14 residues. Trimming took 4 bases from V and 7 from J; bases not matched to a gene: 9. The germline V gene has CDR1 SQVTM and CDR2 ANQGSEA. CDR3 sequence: CSVVSAGVLNEQFF. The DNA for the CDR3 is TGCAGCGTTGTATCAGCGGGAGTACTGAATGAGCAGTTCTTC.

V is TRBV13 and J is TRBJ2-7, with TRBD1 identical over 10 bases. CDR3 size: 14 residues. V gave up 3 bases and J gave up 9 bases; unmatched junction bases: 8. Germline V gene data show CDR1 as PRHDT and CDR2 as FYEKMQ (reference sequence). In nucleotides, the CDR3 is TGTGCCAGCAGCTTGAGGACAGGGGGGCTTGGGCAGTACTTC. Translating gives CASSLRTGGLGQYF. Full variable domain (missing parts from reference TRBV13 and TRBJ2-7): AAGVIQSPRHLIKEKRETATLKCYPIPRHDTVYWYQQGPGQDPQFLISFYEKMQSDKGSIPDRFSAQQFSDYHSELNMSSLELGDSALYFCASSLRTGGLGQYFGPGTRLTVT.

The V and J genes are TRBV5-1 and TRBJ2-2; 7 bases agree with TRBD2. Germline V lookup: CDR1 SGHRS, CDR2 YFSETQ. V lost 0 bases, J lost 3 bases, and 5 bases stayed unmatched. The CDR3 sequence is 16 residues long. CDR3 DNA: TGCGCCAGCAGCTTGGTTGGCGGGAGATACACCGGGGAGCTGTTTTTT. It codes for CASSLVGGRYTGELFF.

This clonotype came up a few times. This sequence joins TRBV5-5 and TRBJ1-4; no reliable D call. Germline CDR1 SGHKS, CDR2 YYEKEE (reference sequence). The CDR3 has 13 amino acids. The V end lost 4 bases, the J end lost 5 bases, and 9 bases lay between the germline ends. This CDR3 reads CASSRSQNEKLFF. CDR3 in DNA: TGTGCCAGCAGCCGGTCACAGAATGAAAAACTGTTTTTT.

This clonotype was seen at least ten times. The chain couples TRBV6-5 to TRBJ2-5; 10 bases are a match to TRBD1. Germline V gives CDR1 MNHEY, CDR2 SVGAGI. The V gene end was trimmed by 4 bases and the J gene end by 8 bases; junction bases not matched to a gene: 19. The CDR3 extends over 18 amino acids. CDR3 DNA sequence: TGTGCCAGCAGTTGGCCGGGACAGGGGCACGACTTCTGGGCCACCCAGTACTTC. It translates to CASSWPGQGHDFWATQYF.

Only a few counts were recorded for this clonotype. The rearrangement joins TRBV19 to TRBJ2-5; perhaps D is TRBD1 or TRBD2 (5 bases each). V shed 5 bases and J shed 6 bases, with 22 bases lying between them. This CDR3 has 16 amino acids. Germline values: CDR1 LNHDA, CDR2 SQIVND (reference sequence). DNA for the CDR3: TGTGCCAGTAGTCTCGAACCGGGACGGTCTGCGAAGACCCAGTACTTC. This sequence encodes CASSLEPGRSAKTQYF.

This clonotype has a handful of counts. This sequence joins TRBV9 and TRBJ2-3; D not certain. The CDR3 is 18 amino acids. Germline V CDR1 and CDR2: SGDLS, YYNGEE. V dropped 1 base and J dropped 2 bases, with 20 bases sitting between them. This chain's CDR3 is CASSVSAGGYRNTDTQYF. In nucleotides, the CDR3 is TGTGCCAGCAGCGTATCAGCAGGCGGCTACCGTAACACAGATACGCAGTATTTT.

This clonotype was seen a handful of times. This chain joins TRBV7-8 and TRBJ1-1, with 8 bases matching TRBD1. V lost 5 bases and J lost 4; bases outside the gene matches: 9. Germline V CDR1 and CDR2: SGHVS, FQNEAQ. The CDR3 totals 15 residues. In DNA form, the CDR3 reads TGTGCCAGCAGCCCCTGGGACAGGACGAGCACTGAAGCTTTCTTT. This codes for CASSPWDRTSTEAFF.

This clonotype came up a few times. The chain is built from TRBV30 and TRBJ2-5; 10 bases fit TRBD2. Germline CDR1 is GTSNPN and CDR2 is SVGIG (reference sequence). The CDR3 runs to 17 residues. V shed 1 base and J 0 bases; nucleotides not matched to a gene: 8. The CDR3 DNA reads TGTGCCTGGAGTGGAATCTTCCTAGCGGGAGACCAAGAGACCCAGTACTTC. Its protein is CAWSGIFLAGDQETQYF. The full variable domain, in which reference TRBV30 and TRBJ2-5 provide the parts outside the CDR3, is SQTIHQWPATLVQPVGSPLSLECTVEGTSNPNLYWYRQAAGRGLQLLFYSVGIGQISSEVPQNLSASRPQDRQFILSSKKLLLSDSGFYLCAWSGIFLAGDQETQYFGPGTRLLVL.

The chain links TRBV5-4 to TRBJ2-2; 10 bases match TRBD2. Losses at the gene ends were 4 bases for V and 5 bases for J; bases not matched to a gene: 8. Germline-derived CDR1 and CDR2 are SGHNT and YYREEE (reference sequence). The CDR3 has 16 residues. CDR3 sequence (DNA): TGTGCCAGCAGCGCCACTAGCGGGACGAGGACCGGGGAGCTGTTTTTT. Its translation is CASSATSGTRTGELFF.

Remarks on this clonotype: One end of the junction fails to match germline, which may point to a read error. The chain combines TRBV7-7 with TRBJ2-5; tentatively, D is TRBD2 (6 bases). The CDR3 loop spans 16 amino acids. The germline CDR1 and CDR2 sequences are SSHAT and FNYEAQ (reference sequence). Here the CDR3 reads CASSLGRLVSQETQYF. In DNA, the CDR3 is TGTGCTAGCAGCCTAGGCAGACTAGTCTCCCAAGAGACCCAGTACTTC.

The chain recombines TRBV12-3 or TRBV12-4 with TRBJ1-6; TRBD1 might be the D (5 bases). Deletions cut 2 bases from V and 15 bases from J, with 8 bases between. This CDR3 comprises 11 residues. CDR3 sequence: CASSLQRGLHF. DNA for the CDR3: TGTGCCAGCAGTTTACAGAGGGGCCTCCACTTT.

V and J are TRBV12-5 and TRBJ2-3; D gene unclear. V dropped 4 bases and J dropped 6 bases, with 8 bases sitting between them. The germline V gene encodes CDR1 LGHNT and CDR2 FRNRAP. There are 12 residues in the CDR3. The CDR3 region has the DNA TGTGCTAGTGGTTCTGGCCTGGATACGCAGTATTTT. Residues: CASGSGLDTQYF.

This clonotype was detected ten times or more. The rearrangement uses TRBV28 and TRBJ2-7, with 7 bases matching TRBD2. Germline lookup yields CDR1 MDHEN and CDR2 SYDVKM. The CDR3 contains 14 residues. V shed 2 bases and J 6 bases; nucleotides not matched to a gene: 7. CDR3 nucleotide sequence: TGTGCCAGCAGTTTAATAGCGGGTCATGTCGAGCAGTACTTC. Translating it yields CASSLIAGHVEQYF.